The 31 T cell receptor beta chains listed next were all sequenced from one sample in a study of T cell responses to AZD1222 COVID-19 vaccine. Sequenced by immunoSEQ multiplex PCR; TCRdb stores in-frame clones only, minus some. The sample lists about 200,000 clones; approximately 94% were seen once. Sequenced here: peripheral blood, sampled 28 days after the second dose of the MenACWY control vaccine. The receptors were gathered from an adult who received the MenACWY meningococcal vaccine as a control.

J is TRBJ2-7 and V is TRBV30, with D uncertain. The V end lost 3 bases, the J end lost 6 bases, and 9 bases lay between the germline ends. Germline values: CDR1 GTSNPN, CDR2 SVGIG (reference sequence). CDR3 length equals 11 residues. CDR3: CAWSVVREQYF. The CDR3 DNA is TGTGCCTGGAGCGTCGTTCGCGAGCAGTACTTC.

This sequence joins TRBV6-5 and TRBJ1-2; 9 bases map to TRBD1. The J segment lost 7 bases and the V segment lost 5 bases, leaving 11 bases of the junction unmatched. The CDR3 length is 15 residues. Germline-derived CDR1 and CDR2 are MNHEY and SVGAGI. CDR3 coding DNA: TGTGCCAGCAGTACGCCCGGGACAGGGAATCGTGGCTACACCTTC. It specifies CASSTPGTGNRGYTF.

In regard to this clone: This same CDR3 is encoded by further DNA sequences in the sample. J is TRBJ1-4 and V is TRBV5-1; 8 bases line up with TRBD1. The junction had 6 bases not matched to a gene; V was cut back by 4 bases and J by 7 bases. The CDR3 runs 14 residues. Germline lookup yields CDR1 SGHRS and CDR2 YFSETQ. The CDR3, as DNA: TGCGCCAGCAGCCTTGGACAGGGCGGTGAAAAACTGTTTTTT. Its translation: CASSLGQGGEKLFF. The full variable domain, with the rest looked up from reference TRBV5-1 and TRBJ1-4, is KAGVTQTPRYLIKTRGQQVTLSCSPISGHRSVSWYQQTPGQGLQFLFEYFSETQRNKGNFPGRFSGRQFSNSRSEMNVSTLELGDSALYLCASSLGQGGEKLFFGSGTQLSVL.

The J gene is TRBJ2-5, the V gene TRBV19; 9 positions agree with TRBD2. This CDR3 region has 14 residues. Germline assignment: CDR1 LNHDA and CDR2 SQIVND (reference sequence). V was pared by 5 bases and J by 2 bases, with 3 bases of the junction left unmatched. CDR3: CASSVSGGQETQYF. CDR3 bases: TGTGCCAGTAGTGTTAGCGGGGGTCAAGAGACCCAGTACTTC.

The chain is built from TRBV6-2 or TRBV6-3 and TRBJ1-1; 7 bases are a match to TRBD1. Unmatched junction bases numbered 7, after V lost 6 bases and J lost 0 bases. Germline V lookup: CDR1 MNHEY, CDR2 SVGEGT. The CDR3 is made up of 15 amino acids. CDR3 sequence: CASSLLTGMNTEAFF. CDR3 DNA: TGTGCCAGCAGCCTGTTGACAGGGATGAACACTGAAGCTTTCTTT.

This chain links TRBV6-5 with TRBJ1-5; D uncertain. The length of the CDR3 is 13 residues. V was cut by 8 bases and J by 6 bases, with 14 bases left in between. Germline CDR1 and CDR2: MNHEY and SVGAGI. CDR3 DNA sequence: TGTGCCAGCGGAATGGTAAAGGGTCAGCCCCAGCATTTT. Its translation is CASGMVKGQPQHF.

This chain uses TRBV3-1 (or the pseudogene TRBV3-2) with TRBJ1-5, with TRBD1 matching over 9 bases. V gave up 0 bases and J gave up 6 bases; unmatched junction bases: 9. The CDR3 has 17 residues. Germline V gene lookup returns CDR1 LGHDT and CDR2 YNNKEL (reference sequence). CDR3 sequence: CASSQDLQGALGQPQHF. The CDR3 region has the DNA TGTGCCAGCAGCCAAGATTTACAGGGGGCGCTGGGTCAGCCCCAGCATTTT.

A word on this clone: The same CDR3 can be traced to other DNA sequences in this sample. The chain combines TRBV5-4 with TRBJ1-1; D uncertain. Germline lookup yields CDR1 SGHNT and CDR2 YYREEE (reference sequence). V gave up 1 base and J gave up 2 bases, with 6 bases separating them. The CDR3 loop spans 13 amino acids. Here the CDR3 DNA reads TGTGCCAGCAGCTTGACGGGTAACACTGAAGCTTTCTTT. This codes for CASSLTGNTEAFF.

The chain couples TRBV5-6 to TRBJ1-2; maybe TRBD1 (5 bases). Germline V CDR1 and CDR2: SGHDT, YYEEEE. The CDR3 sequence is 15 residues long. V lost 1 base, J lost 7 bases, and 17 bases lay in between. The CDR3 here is CASSLFRQGIFGYTF. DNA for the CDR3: TGTGCCAGCAGCTTGTTCCGGCAGGGAATTTTTGGCTACACCTTC.

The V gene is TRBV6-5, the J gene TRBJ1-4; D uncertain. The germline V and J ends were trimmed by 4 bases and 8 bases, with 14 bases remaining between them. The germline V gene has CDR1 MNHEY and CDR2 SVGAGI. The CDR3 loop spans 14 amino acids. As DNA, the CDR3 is TGTGCCAGCAGTTCTGAAATCCGGACCGAAAAACTGTTTTTT. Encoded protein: CASSSEIRTEKLFF.

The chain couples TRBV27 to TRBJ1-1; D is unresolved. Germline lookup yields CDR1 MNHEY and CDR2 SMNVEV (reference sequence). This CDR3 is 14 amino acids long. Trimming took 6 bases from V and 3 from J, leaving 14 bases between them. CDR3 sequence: CASSRRLADTEAFF. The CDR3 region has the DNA TGTGCCAGCAGCCGCAGGCTGGCGGACACTGAAGCTTTCTTT.

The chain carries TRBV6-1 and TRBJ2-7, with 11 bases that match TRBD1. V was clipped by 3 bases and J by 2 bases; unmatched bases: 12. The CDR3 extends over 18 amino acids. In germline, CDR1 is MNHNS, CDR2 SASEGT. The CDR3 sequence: CASSDVYAGQGEAYEQYF. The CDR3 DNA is TGTGCCAGCAGTGACGTTTACGCGGGACAGGGGGAAGCCTACGAGCAGTACTTC.

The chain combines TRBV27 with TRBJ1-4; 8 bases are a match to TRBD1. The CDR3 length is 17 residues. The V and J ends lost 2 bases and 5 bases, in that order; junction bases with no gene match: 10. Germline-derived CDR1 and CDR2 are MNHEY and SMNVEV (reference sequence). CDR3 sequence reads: CASSLNLGTGSNEKLFF. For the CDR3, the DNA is TGTGCCAGCAGTTTAAATTTGGGGACAGGCTCAAATGAAAAACTGTTTTTT.

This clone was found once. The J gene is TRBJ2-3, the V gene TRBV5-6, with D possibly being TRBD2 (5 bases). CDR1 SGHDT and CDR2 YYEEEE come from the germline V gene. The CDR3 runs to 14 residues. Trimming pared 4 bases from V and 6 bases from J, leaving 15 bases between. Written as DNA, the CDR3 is TGTGCCAGCAGCCAGTCGGGGTTTTCGGATACGCAGTATTTT. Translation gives CASSQSGFSDTQYF.

The CDR3, as DNA: TGTGCCTGGACAGGGCGAGAGACCCAGTACTTC. This encodes CAWTGRETQYF. The chain links TRBV30 to TRBJ2-5; possible D gene TRBD1, 5 bases. The CDR3 extends over 11 amino acids. Trimming removed 4 bases at V and 4 bases at J, with 7 bases between. CDR1 is GTSNPN and CDR2 is SVGIG in the germline V gene (reference sequence).

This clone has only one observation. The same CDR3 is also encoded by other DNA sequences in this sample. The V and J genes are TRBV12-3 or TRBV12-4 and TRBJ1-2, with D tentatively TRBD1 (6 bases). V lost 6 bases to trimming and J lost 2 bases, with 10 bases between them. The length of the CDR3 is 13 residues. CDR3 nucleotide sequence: TGTGCCAGCAGCTTCCAGGGGAACTATGGCTACACCTTC. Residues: CASSFQGNYGYTF.

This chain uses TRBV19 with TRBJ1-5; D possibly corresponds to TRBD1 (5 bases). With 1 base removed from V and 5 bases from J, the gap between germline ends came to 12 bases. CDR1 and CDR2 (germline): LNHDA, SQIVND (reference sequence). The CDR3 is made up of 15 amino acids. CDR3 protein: CASSIVQGVDQPQHF. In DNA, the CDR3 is TGTGCCAGTAGTATAGTGCAGGGAGTTGATCAGCCCCAGCATTTT.

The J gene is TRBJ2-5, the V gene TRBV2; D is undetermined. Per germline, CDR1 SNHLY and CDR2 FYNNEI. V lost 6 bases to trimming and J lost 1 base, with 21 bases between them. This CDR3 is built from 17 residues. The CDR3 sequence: CASSDPGEFRSQETQYF. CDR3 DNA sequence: TGTGCCAGCAGCGACCCCGGCGAGTTCCGGTCCCAAGAGACCCAGTACTTC.

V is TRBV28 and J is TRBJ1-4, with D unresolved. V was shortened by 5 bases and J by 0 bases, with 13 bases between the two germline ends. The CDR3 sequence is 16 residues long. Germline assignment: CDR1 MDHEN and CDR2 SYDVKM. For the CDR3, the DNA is TGTGCCAGCAGTCTCTGGACTGGTGCAACTAATGAAAAACTGTTTTTT. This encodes CASSLWTGATNEKLFF.

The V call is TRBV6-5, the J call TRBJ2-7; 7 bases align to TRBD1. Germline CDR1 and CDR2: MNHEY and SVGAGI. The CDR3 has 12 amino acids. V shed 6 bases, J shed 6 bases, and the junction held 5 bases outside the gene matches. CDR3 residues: CASRDRVSEQYF. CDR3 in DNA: TGTGCCAGCAGAGACAGGGTCTCCGAGCAGTACTTC.

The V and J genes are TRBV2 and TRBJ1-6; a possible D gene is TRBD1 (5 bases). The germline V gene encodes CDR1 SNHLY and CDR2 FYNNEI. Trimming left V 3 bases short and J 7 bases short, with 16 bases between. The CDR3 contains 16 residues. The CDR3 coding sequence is TGTGCCAGCAGTGATCGGGGGGGGAGGGAGAATTCACCCCTCCACTTT. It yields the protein CASSDRGGRENSPLHF.

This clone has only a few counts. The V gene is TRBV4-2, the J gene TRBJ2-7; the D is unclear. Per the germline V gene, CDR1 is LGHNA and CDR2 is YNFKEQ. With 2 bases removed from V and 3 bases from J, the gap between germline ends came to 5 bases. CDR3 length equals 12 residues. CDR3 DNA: TGTGCCAGCAGCCAATCTGACTACGAGCAGTACTTC. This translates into CASSQSDYEQYF.

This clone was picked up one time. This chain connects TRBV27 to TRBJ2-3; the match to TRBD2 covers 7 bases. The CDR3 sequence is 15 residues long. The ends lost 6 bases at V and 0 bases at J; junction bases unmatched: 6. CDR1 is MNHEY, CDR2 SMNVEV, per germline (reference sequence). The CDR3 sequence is CASRRLASSTDTQYF. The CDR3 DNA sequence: TGTGCCAGCAGGAGACTAGCCTCTAGCACAGATACGCAGTATTTT.

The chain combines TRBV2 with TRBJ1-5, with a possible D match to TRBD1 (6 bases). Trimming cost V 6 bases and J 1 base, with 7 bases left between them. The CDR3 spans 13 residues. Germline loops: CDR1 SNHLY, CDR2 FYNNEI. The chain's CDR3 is CASRGQSNQPQHF. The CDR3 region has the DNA TGTGCCAGCAGAGGACAGAGCAATCAGCCCCAGCATTTT.

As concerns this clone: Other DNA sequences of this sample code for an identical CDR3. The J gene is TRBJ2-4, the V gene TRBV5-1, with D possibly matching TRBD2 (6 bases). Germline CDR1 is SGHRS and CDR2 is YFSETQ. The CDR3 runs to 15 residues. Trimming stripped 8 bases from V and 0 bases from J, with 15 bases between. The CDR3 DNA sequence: TGCGCCAGTAGCCCGGGAGAACTAGCCAAAAACATTCAGTACTTC. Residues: CASSPGELAKNIQYF.

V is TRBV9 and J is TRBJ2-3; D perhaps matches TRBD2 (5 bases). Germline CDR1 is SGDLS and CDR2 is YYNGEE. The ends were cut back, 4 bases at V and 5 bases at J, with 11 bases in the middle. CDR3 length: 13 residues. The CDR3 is CASSPPRVDTQYF. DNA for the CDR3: TGTGCCAGCAGCCCCCCGAGGGTAGATACGCAGTATTTT.

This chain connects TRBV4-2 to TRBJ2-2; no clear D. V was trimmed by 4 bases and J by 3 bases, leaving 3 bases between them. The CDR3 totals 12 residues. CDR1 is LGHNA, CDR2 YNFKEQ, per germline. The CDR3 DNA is TGTGCCAGCAGCCGGGACACCGGGGAGCTGTTTTTT. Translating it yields CASSRDTGELFF.

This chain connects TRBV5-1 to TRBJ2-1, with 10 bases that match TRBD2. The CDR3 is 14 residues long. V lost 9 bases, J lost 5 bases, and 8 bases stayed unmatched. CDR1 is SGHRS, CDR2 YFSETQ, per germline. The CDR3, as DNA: TGCGCCACCCGGGGGCTAGCGGGAGACAATGAGCAGTTCTTC. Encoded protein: CATRGLAGDNEQFF.

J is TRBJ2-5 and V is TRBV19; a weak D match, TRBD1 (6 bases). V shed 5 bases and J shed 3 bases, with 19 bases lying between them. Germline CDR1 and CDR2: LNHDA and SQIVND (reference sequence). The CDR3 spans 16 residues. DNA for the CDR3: TGTGCCAGTAGTTTGGCCAGGGGTGTTGGTAAAGAGACCCAGTACTTC. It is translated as CASSLARGVGKETQYF.

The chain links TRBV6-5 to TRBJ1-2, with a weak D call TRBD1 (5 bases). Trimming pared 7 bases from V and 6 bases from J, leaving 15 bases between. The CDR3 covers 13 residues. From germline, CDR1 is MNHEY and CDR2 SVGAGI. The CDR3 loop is CASTPGGANGYTF. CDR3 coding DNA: TGTGCCAGCACCCCTGGGGGAGCGAATGGCTACACCTTC.

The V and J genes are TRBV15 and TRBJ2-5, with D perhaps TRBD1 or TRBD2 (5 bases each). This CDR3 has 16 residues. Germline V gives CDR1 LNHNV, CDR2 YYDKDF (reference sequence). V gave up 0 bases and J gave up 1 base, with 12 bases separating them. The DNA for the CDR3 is TGTGCCACCAGCAGAGAAGCCTCAGGGACCCAAGAGACCCAGTACTTC. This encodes CATSREASGTQETQYF.